This TCR beta chain comes out of a study of shared clonotypes between healthy human individuals. Study-wide results and caveats: Tissues were not sampled, only blood, and their repertoires likely differ.

Several immunoSEQ plates held equal portions of the genomic DNA taken from each subset. Produced via immunoSEQ multiplex PCR; TCRdb's table is partial and in-frame only. The sample holds about 1 million clones, about three quarters seen once. V shed 5 bases and J 5 bases; nucleotides not matched to a gene: 7. The CDR3 has 15 residues. The germline CDR1 and CDR2 sequences are MNHEY and SVGAGI. On this clone: Its antigen is currently unknown.

The sequence came from a man between 18 and 29 years old in good health. The sample was memory CD4+ T cells sorted from blood. The subset: CD45RA-negative fraction. This sequence joins TRBV6-5 and TRBJ2-5; 11 bases are shared with TRBD2. CDR3 in DNA: TGTGCCAGCAGTCTTGTAGCGGGAGGGTGGGAGACCCAGTACTTC. Translated: CASSLVAGGWETQYF.